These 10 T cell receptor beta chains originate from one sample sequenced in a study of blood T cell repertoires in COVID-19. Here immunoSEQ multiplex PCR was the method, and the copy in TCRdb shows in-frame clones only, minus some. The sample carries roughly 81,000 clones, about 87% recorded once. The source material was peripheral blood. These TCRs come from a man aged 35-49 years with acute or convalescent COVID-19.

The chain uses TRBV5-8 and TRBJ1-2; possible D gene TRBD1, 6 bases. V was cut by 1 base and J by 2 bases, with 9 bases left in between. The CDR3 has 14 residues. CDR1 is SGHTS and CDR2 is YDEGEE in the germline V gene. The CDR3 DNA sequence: TGTGCCAGCAGCTTGCAGGGGTCGAACTATGGCTACACCTTC. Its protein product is CASSLQGSNYGYTF.

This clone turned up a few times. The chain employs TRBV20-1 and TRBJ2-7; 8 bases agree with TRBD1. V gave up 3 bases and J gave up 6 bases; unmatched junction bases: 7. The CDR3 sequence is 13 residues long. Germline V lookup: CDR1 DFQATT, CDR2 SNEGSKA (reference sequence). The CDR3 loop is CSASRQGAVEQYF. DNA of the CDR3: TGCAGTGCTAGTCGCCAGGGGGCGGTCGAGCAGTACTTC.

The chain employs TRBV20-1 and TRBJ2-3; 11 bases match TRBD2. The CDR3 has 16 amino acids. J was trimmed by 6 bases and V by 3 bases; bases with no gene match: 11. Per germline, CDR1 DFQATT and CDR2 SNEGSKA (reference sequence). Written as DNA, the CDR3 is TGCAGTGCTAGTGGCCTGACTAGCGGGGTGGGGGATACGCAGTATTTT. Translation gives CSASGLTSGVGDTQYF.

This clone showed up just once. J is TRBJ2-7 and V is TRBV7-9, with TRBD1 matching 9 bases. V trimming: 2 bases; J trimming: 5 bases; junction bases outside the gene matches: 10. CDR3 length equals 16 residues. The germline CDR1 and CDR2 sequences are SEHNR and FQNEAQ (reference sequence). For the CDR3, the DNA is TGTGCCAGCAGCTTACCGGGACAGGGTACTCGTGACGAGCAGTACTTC. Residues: CASSLPGQGTRDEQYF.

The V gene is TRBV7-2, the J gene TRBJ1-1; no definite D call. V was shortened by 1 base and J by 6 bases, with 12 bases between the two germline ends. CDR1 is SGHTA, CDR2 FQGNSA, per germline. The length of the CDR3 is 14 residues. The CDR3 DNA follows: TGTGCCAGCAGCTTAGGTTCCGGGGTCCCTGAAGCTTTCTTT. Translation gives CASSLGSGVPEAFF.

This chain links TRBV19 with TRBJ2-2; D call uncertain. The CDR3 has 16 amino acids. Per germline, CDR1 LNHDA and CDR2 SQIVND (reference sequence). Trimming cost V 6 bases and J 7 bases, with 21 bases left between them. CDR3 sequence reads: CASRREPSSTNGELFF. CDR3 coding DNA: TGTGCCAGTAGGAGAGAGCCCTCTAGTACCAACGGGGAGCTGTTTTTT.

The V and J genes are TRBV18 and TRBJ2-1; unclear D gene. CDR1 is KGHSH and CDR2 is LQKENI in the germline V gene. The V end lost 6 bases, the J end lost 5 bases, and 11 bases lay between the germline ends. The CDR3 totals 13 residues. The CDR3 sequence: CASSPTDDNEQFF. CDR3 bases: TGTGCCAGCTCCCCCACAGACGACAATGAGCAGTTCTTC. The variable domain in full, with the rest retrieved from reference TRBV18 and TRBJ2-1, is NAGVMQNPRHLVRRRGQEARLRCSPMKGHSHVYWYRQLPEEGLKFMVYLQKENIIDESGMPKERFSAEFPKEGPSILRIQQVVRGDSAAYFCASSPTDDNEQFFGPGTRLTVL.

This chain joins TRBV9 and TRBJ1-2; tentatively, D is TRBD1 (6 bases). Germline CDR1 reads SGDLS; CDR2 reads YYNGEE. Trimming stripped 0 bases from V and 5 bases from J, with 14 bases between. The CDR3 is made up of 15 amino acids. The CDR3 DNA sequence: TGTGCCAGCAGCGTAGGTGGACAGTTGGGATATGGCTACACCTTC. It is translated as CASSVGGQLGYGYTF.

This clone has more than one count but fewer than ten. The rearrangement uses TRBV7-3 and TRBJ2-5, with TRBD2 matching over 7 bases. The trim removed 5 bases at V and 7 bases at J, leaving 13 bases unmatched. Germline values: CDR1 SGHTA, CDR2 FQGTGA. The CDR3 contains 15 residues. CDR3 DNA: TGTGCCAGCAGCCGGGGACTACCTCCCGAGGGGACCCAGTACTTC. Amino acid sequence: CASSRGLPPEGTQYF.

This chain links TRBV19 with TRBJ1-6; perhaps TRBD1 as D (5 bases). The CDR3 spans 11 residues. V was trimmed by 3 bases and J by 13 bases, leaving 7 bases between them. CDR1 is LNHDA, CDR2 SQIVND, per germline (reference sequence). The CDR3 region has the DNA TGTGCCAGTAGTATGGAGGGGCCCCTCCACTTT. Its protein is CASSMEGPLHF.